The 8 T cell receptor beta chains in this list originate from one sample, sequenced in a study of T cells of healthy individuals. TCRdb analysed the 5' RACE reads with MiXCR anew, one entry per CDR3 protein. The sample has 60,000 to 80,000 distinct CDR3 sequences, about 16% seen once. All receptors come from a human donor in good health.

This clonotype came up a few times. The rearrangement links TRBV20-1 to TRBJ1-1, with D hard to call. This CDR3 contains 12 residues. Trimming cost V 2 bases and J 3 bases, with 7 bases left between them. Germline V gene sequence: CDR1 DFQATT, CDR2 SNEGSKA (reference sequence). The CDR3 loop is CSARSGDTEAFF. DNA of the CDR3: TGCAGTGCTAGATCCGGAGACACTGAAGCTTTCTTT.

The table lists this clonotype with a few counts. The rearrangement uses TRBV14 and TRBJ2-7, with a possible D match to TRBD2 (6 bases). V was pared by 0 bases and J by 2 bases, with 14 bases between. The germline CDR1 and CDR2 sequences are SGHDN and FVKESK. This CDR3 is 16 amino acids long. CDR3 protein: CASSQENWGVTYEQYF. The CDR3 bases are TGTGCCAGCAGCCAAGAAAACTGGGGGGTGACCTACGAGCAGTACTTC.

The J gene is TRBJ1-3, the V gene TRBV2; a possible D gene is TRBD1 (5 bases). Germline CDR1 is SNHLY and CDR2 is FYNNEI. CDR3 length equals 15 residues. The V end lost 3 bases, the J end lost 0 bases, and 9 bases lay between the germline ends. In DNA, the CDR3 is TGTGCCAGCAGTGAGGGGACGGGCTCTGGAAACACCATATATTTT. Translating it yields CASSEGTGSGNTIYF.

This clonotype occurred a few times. In DNA form, the CDR3 reads TGTGCCAGCAGTTTATCGACTGGACTCAACACCGGGGAGCTGTTTTTT. It is translated as CASSLSTGLNTGELFF. The rearrangement links TRBV28 to TRBJ2-2; D is possibly TRBD2 (5 bases). With 1 base removed from V and 2 bases from J, the gap between germline ends came to 11 bases. The CDR3 is 16 residues long. Per the germline V gene, CDR1 is MDHEN and CDR2 is SYDVKM. The complete variable domain, with remaining parts taken from reference TRBV28 and TRBJ2-2, reads DVKVTQSSRYLVKRTGEKVFLECVQDMDHENMFWYRQDPGLGLRLIYFSYDVKMKEKGDIPEGYSVSREKKERFSLILESASTNQTSMYLCASSLSTGLNTGELFFGEGSRLTVL.

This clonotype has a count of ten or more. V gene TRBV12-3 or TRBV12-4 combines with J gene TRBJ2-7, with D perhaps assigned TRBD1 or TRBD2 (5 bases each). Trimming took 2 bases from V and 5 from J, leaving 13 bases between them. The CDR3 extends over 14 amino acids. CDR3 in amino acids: CASSLSSGTDEQYF. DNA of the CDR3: TGTGCCAGCAGTTTATCGTCCGGGACGGACGAGCAGTACTTC.

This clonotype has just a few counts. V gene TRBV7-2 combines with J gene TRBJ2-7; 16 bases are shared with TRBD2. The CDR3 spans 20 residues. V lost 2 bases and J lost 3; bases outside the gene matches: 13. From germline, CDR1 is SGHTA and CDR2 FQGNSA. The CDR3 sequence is CASSLRGLAGGPIPGYEQYF. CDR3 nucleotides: TGTGCCAGCAGCTTACGGGGACTAGCGGGAGGGCCCATCCCGGGCTACGAGCAGTACTTC.

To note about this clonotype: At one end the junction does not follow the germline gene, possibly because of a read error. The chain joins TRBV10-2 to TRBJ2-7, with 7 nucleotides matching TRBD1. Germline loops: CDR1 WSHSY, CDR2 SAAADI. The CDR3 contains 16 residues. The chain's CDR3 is CASSAPGTADSYEQYF. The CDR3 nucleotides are TGTGCCAGCAGTGCCCCCGGGACAGCCGATTCCTACGAGCAGTACTTC.

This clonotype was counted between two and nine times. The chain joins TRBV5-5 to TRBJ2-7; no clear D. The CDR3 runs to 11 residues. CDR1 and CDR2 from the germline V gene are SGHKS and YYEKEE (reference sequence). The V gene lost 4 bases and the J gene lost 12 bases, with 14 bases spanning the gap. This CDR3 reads CASSLTRFWYF. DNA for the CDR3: TGTGCCAGCAGCCTGACCAGATTTTGGTACTTC.